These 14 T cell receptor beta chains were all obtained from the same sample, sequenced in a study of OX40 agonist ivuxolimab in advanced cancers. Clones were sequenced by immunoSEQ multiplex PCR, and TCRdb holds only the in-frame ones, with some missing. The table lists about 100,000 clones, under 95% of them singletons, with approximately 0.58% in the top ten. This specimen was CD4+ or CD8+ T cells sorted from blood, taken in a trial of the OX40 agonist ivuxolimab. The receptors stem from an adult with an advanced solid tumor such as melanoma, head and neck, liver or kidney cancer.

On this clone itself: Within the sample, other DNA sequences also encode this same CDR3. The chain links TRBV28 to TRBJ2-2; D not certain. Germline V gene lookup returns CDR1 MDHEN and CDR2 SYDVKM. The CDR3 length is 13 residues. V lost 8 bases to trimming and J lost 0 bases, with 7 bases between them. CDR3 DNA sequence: TGTGCCAGCGGCCAATCGAACACCGGGGAGCTGTTTTTT. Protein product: CASGQSNTGELFF. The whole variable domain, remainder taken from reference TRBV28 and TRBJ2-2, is DVKVTQSSRYLVKRTGEKVFLECVQDMDHENMFWYRQDPGLGLRLIYFSYDVKMKEKGDIPEGYSVSREKKERFSLILESASTNQTSMYLCASGQSNTGELFFGEGSRLTVL.

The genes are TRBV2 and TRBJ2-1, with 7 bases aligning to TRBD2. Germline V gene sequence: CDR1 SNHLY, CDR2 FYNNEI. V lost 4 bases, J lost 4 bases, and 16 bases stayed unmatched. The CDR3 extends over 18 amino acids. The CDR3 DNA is TGTGCCAGCAGTGGCCCGCAGCGAAGCGGGATACTATACAATGAGCAGTTCTTC. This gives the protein CASSGPQRSGILYNEQFF.

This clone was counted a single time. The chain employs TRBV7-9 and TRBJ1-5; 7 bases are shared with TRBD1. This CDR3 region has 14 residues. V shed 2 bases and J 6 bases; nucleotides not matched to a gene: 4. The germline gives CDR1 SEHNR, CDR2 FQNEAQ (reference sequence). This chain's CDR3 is CASSLSGGIQPQHF. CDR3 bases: TGTGCCAGCAGCTTATCAGGGGGGATTCAGCCCCAGCATTTT.

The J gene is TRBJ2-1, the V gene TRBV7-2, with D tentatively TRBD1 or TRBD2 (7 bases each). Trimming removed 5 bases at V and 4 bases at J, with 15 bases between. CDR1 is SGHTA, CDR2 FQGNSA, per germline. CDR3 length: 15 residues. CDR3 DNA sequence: TGTGCCAGCAGCCCTAGACAGGGAGGGTACAATGAGCAGTTCTTC. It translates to CASSPRQGGYNEQFF.

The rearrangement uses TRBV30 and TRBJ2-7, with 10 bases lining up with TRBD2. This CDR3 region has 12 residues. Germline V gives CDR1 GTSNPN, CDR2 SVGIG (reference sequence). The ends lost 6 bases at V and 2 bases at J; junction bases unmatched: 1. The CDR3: CACLAGAYEQYF. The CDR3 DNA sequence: TGTGCCTGTCTAGCGGGAGCCTACGAGCAGTACTTC.

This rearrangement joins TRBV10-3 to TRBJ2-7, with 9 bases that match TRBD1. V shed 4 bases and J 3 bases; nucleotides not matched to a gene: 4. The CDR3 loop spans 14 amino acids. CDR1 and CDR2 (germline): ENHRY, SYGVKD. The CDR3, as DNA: TGTGCCATCAGTGCAAGACAGGGGGACTACGAGCAGTACTTC. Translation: CAISARQGDYEQYF.

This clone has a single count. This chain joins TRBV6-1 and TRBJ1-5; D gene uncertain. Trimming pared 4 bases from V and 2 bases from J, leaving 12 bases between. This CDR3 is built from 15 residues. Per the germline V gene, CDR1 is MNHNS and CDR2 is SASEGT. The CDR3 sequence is CASSGPRLGNQPQHF. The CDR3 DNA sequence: TGTGCCAGCAGTGGGCCCAGGTTAGGCAATCAGCCCCAGCATTTT.

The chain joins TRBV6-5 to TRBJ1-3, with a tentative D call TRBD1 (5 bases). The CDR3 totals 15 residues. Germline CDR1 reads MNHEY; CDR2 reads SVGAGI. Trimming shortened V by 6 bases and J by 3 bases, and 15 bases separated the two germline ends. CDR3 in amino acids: CASSFGGGVGNTIYF. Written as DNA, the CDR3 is TGTGCCAGCAGCTTCGGGGGGGGAGTTGGAAACACCATATATTTT.

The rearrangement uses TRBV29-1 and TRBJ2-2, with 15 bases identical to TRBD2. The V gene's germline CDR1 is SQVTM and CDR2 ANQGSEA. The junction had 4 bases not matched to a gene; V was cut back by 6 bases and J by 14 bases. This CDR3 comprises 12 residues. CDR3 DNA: TGCAGCGTGGGACTAGCGGGAGGAGGCCTGTTTTTT. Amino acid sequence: CSVGLAGGGLFF.

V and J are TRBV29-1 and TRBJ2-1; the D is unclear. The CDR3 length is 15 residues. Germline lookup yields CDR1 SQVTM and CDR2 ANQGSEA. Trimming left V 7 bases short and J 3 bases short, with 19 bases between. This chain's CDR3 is CSAVQNPHYYNEQFF. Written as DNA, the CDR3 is TGCAGCGCCGTGCAAAACCCCCACTACTACAATGAGCAGTTCTTC.

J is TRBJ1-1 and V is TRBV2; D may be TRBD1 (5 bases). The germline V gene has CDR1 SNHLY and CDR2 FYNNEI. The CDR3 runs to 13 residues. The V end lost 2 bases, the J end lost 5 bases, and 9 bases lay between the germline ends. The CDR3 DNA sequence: TGTGCCAGCAGTGAATTTAGGGGAACTGAAGCTTTCTTT. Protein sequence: CASSEFRGTEAFF.

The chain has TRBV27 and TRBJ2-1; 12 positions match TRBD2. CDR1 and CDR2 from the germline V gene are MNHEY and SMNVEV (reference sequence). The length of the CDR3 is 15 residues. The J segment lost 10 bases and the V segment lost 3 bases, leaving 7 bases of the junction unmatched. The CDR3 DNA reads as TGTGCCAGCAGTTTGCTAGCGGGAGGGCCGGGGGAGCAGTTCTTC. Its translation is CASSLLAGGPGEQFF.

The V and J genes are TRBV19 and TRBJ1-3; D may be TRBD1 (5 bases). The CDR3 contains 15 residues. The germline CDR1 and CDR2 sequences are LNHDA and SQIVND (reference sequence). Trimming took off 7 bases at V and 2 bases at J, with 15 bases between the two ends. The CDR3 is CASKGRGRPGNTIYF. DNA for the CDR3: TGTGCCAGTAAAGGGCGGGGGAGGCCTGGAAACACCATATATTTT.

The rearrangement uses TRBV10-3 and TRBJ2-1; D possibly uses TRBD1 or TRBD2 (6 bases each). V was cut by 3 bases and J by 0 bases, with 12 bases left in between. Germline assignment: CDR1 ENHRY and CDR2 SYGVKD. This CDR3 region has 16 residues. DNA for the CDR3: TGTGCCATCAGTGATACAGGGAGGAGCTCCTACAATGAGCAGTTCTTC. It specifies CAISDTGRSSYNEQFF.